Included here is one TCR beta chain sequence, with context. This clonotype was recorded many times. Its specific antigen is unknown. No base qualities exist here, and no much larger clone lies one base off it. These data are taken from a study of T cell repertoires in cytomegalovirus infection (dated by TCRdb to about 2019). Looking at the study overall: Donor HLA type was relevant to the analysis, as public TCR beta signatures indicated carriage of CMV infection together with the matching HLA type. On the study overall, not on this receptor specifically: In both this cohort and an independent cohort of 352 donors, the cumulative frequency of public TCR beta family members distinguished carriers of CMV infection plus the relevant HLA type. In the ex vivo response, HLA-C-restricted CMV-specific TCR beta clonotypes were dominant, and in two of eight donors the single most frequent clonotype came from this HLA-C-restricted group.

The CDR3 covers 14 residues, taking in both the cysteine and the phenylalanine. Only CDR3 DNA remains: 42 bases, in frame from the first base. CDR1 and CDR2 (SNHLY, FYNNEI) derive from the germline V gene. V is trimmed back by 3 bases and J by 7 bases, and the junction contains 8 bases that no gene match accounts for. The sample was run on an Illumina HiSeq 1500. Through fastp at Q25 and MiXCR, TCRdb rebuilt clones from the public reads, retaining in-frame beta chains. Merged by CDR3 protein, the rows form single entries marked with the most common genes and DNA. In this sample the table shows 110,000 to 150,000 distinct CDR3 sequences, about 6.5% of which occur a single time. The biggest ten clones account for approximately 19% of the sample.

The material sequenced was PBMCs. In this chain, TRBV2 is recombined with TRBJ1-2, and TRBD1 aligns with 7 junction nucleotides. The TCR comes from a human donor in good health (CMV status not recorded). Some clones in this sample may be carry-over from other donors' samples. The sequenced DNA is TGTGCCAGCAGTGACGATAGGGGGCCCGGTGGCTACACCTTC. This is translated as CASSDDRGPGGYTF.